The TCR beta chain described here comes from a study of beta chain features in type 1 diabetes. Expressed TCRB transcripts got sequenced, as all isolated RNA was reverse transcribed. The assay was immunoSEQ multiplex PCR, and TCRdb's table has in-frame clones only and misses some. The table lists about 120,000 clones, around 15% of them singletons, with about 2.1% in the top ten. Sorting of CD4+ naive, central memory, regulatory and stem cell-like memory cells was performed via CD45RO/CCR7/CD25/CD127/CD95/CD27. Sorted cells reached over 95% purity in every population. Study conclusions and caveats: Shorter templates might be favored by PCR, and equally so in patients and in controls. The study found moderately but significantly shorter TCRB CDR3s in all four CD4+ subsets of Type 1 diabetes patients. Among type 1 diabetes patients, VDJ junctions had fewer insertions and more deletions.

As concerns this clone: Its antigen is undetermined.

The ends were cut back, 0 bases at V and 3 bases at J, with 11 bases in the middle. Germline CDR1 PRHDT, CDR2 FYEKMQ (reference sequence). The CDR3 sequence is 15 residues long. The source material was central memory CD4+ T cells from blood. The source is a man in his thirties or forties with type 1 diabetes. The rearrangement links TRBV13 to TRBJ1-2; possible D gene TRBD1, 5 bases. The CDR3 here is CASSLGRGVYYGYTF. CDR3 sequence (DNA): TGTGCCAGCAGCTTAGGTAGGGGAGTTTACTATGGCTACACCTTC.